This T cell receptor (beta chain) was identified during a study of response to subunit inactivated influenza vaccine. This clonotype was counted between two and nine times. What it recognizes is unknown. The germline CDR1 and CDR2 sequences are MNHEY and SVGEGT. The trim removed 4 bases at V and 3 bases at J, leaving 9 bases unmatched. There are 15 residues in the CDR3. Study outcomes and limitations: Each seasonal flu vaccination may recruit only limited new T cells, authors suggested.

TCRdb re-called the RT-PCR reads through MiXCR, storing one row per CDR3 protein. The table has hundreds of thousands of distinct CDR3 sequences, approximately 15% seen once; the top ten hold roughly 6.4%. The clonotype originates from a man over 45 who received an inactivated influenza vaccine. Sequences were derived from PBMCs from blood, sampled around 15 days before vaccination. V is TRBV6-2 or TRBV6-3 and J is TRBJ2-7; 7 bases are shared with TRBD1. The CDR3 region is CASSSAYRGDYEQYF. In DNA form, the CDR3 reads TGTGCCAGCAGTTCCGCATACAGGGGAGACTACGAGCAGTACTTC.